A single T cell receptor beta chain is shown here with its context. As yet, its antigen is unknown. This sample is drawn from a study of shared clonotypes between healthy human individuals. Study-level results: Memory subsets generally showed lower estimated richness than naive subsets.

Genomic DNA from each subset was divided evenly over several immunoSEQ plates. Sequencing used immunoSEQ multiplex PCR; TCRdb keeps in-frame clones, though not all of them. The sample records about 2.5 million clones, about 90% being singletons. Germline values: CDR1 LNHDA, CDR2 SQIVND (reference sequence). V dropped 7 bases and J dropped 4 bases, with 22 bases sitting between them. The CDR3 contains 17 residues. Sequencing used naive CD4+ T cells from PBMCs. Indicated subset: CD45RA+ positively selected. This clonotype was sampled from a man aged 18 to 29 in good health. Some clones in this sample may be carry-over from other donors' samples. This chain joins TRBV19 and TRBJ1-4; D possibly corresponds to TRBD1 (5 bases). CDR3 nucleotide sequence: TGTGCCAGTACTACCTACCGCGACAGCTATGGTAATGAAAAACTGTTTTTT. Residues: CASTTYRDSYGNEKLFF.